The rows below give T cell receptor beta chains drawn from one sample of a study of shared clonotypes between healthy human individuals. The protocol was immunoSEQ multiplex PCR, while the TCRdb copy is restricted to in-frame clones and leaves out a portion. Of millions of clones detected, about 95% appear once; the ten largest clones hold approximately 1.2%. Sequenced input: naive CD8+ T cells sorted from blood. Every receptor here comes from a man younger than 35 in good health. Each CDR3 is given with its conserved first and last residue. The D gene is left open where the match is weak.

v_gene	j_gene	d_gene	CDR3nt	CDR3aa
TRBV30	TRBJ2-1	.	TGTGCCTGGAGTGTAAGTCTGAACGGGCCGTCAAATGAGCAGTTCTTC	CAWSVSLNGPSNEQFF
TRBV6-5	TRBJ2-5	TRBD2	TGTGCCAGCAGTTCCGGACTAGCGGGGGTAGAGACCCAGTACTTC	CASSSGLAGVETQYF
TRBV4-3	TRBJ1-4	TRBD1	TGCGCCAGCAGCCAAGACGAGGGGGACAGGGCTGTTGTTGGCGAAAAACTGTTTTTT	CASSQDEGDRAVVGEKLFF
TRBV11-2	TRBJ2-7	.	TGTGCCAGCAGCCCAGAAGGGGGGAACTCCTACGAGCAGTACTTC	CASSPEGGNSYEQYF
TRBV6-1	TRBJ2-7	.	TGTGCCAGCAGTGACCCCCCCGAGGGCTCCTACGAGCAGTACTTC	CASSDPPEGSYEQYF
TRBV4-3	TRBJ2-7	TRBD2	TGCGCCAGCAGCCAAGATGCTCGCGCTAGCGGGAGCTCCTACGAGCAGTACTTC	CASSQDARASGSSYEQYF
TRBV5-1	TRBJ2-7	.	TGCGCCAGCAGCTTGGGGGCAGGTCTCGAGCAGTACTTC	CASSLGAGLEQYF
TRBV7-2	TRBJ2-3	.	TGTGCCAGCAGCATGAGCGGCGGTACTTTCACAGATACGCAGTATTTT	CASSMSGGTFTDTQYF
TRBV9	TRBJ2-1	TRBD1	TGTGCCAGCGACTCCCCAGGGGGATTTAGCTCCTACAATGAGCAGTTCTTC	CASDSPGGFSSYNEQFF
TRBV6-6	TRBJ2-7	.	TGTGCCAGCAGTTTAACCGGGAGCTCCTACGAGCAGTACTTC	CASSLTGSSYEQYF
TRBV5-6	TRBJ1-6	.	TGTGCCAGCAGCTTGCTGGGGCAGAGTAATTCACCCCTCCACTTT	CASSLLGQSNSPLHF